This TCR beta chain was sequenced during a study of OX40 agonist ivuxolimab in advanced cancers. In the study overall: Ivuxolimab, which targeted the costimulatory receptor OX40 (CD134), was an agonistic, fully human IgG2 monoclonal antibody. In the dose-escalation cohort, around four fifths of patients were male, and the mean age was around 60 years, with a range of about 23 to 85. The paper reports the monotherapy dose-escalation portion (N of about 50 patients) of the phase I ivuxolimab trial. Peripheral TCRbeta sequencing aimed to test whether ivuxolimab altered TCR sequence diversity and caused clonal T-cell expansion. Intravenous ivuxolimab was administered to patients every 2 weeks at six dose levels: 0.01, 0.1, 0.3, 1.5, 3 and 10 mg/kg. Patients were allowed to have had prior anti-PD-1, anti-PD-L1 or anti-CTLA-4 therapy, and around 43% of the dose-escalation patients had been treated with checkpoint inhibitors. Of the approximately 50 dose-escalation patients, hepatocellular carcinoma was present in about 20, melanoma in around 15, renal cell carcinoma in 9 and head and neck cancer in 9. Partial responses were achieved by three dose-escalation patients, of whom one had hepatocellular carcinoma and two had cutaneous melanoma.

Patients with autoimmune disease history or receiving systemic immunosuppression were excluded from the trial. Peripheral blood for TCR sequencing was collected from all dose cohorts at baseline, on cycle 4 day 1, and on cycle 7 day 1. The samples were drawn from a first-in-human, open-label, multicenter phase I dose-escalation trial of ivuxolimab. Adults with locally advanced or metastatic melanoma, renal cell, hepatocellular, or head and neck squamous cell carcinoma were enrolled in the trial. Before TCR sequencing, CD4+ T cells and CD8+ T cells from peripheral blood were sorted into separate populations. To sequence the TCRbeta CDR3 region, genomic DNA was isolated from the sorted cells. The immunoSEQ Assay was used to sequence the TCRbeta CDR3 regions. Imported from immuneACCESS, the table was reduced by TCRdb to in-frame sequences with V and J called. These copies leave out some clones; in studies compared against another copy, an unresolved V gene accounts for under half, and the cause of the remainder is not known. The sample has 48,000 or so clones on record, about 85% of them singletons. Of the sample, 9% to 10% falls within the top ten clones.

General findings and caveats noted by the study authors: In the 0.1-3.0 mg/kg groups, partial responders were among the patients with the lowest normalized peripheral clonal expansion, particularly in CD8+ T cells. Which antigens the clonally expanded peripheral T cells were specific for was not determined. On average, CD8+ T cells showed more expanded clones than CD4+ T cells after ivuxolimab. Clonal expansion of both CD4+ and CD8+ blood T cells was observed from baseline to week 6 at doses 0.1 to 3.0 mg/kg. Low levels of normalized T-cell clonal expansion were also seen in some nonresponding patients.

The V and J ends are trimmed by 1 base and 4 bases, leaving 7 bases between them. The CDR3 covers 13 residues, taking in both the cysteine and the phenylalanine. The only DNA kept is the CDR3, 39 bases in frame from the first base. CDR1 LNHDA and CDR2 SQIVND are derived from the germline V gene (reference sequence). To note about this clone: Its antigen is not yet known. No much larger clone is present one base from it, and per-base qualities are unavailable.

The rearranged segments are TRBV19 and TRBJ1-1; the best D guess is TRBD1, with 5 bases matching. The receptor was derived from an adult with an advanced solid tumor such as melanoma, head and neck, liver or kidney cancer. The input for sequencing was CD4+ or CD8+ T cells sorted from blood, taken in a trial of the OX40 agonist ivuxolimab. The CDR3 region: CASSIAGRTEAFF. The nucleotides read TGTGCCAGTAGTATAGCGGGGCGCACTGAAGCTTTCTTT. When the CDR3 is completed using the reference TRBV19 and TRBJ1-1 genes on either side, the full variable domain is DGGITQSPKYLFRKEGQNVTLSCEQNLNHDAMYWYRQDPGQGLRLIYYSQIVNDFQKGDIAEGYSVSREKKESFPLTVTSAQKNPTAFYLCASSIAGRTEAFFGQGTRLTVV.